Following are 20 T cell receptor beta chains from one sample sequenced in a study of blood T cell repertoires in COVID-19. TCRdb keeps only in-frame clones here, not all; method: immunoSEQ multiplex PCR. The sample consists of 250,000 to 350,000 clones, 86% of them appearing once. Sequenced: peripheral blood. These receptors came from a young woman with active or convalescent COVID-19.

V is TRBV27 and J is TRBJ2-7; D is possibly TRBD2 (6 bases). V was clipped by 3 bases and J by 2 bases, with 20 bases between them. Germline CDR1 reads MNHEY; CDR2 reads SMNVEV (reference sequence). This CDR3 has 17 residues. This CDR3 reads CASSFSGRAPSPYEQYF. The DNA for the CDR3 is TGTGCCAGCAGTTTCAGCGGGCGGGCCCCCTCTCCCTACGAGCAGTACTTC.

The chain joins TRBV30 to TRBJ1-1, with D uncertain. CDR1 and CDR2 from the germline V gene are GTSNPN and SVGIG (reference sequence). CDR3 length equals 12 residues. V dropped 2 bases and J dropped 6 bases, with 10 bases sitting between them. CDR3 sequence reads: CAWSPTVAEAFF. CDR3 sequence (DNA): TGTGCCTGGAGTCCCACAGTGGCTGAAGCTTTCTTT.

This clone was observed a few times. The rearrangement uses TRBV30 and TRBJ1-3; no reliable D call. CDR1 is GTSNPN, CDR2 SVGIG, per germline (reference sequence). The CDR3 is 16 amino acids. V gave up 1 base and J gave up 0 bases, with 13 bases separating them. The CDR3 reads CAWSGHPGISGNTIYF. In DNA form, the CDR3 reads TGTGCCTGGAGTGGTCATCCAGGTATCTCTGGAAACACCATATATTTT. Combining the CDR3 with reference TRBV30 and TRBJ1-3 gives the whole variable domain SQTIHQWPATLVQPVGSPLSLECTVEGTSNPNLYWYRQAAGRGLQLLFYSVGIGQISSEVPQNLSASRPQDRQFILSSKKLLLSDSGFYLCAWSGHPGISGNTIYFGEGSWLTVV.

The CDR3 DNA reads as TGTGCCACCACCGTATCACAGGGGATCCGCTATGGCTACACCTTC. Protein: CATTVSQGIRYGYTF. The chain joins TRBV18 to TRBJ1-2, with TRBD1 matching 7 bases. Germline lookup yields CDR1 KGHSH and CDR2 LQKENI. V shed 10 bases and J 4 bases; nucleotides not matched to a gene: 15. The CDR3 sequence is 15 residues long.

This clone was observed a single time. J is TRBJ1-5 and V is TRBV28; D is undetermined. Germline V gives CDR1 MDHEN, CDR2 SYDVKM. V was cut by 4 bases and J by 0 bases, with 16 bases left in between. The CDR3 has 17 amino acids. The CDR3: CASSSPVNLDSNQPQHF. The CDR3, as DNA: TGTGCCAGCAGTTCCCCAGTTAATCTTGATAGCAATCAGCCCCAGCATTTT. Full variable domain (rest looked up from reference TRBV28 and TRBJ1-5): DVKVTQSSRYLVKRTGEKVFLECVQDMDHENMFWYRQDPGLGLRLIYFSYDVKMKEKGDIPEGYSVSREKKERFSLILESASTNQTSMYLCASSSPVNLDSNQPQHFGDGTRLSIL.

The rearrangement uses TRBV3-1 (or the pseudogene TRBV3-2) and TRBJ2-2, with a tentative D call TRBD2 (5 bases). Trimming cost V 5 bases and J 6 bases, with 10 bases left between them. CDR3 length: 13 residues. From germline, CDR1 is LGHDT and CDR2 YNNKEL (reference sequence). CDR3 amino acids: CASSYSGAGELFF. In DNA, the CDR3 is TGTGCCAGCAGCTACTCCGGGGCCGGGGAGCTGTTTTTT.

This chain joins TRBV28 and TRBJ1-6; D perhaps matches TRBD1 (6 bases). Germline CDR1 is MDHEN and CDR2 is SYDVKM. Trimming pared 6 bases from V and 14 bases from J, leaving 20 bases between. This CDR3 has 14 amino acids. CDR3 sequence reads: CASSLPGAALTLHF. The CDR3 coding sequence is TGTGCCAGCAGCCTCCCAGGGGCGGCCCTCACCCTCCACTTT.

The chain links TRBV7-8 to TRBJ2-7; TRBD1 is a possible D gene (5 bases). CDR1 is SGHVS, CDR2 FQNEAQ, per germline. The CDR3 contains 15 residues. V was pared by 0 bases and J by 0 bases, with 9 bases between. The CDR3 protein is CASSLARDSSYEQYF. In DNA form, the CDR3 reads TGTGCCAGCAGCTTAGCTCGCGACAGCTCCTACGAGCAGTACTTC.

The rearrangement links TRBV14 to TRBJ2-5; maybe TRBD1 (6 bases). Germline CDR1 reads SGHDN; CDR2 reads FVKESK. The CDR3 has 16 amino acids. Trimming took off 3 bases at V and 1 base at J, with 15 bases between the two ends. The chain's CDR3 is CASSHSRTAFQETQYF. CDR3 in DNA: TGTGCCAGCAGCCATTCCCGGACAGCGTTCCAAGAGACCCAGTACTTC. Combining the CDR3 with reference TRBV14 and TRBJ2-5 gives the whole variable domain EAGVTQFPSHSVIEKGQTVTLRCDPISGHDNLYWYRRVMGKEIKFLLHFVKESKQDESGMPNNRFLAERTGGTYSTLKVQPAELEDSGVYFCASSHSRTAFQETQYFGPGTRLLVL.

The chain carries TRBV20-1 and TRBJ1-6; D unclear. Trimming cost V 3 bases and J 8 bases, with 26 bases left between them. The CDR3 totals 18 residues. Germline values: CDR1 DFQATT, CDR2 SNEGSKA (reference sequence). The CDR3 DNA reads as TGCAGTGCTAGTGGTACCCTTCCGGGGTCTCCCCTCGATTCACCCCTCCACTTT. Encoded protein: CSASGTLPGSPLDSPLHF.

The genes are TRBV10-2 and TRBJ1-1; D remains unclear. The V end was cut by 8 bases, the J end by 2 bases, with 12 bases between. The CDR3 consists of 13 residues. Germline V gene data show CDR1 as WSHSY and CDR2 as SAAADI. In nucleotides, the CDR3 is TGCGCCAGCTCGGTCAGGTCCAACACTGAAGCTTTCTTT. Its translation: CASSVRSNTEAFF.

This chain connects TRBV5-6 to TRBJ1-6; D remains unclear. The V end lost 10 bases, the J end lost 8 bases, and 16 bases lay between the germline ends. Germline V gene sequence: CDR1 SGHDT, CDR2 YYEEEE. This CDR3 is 13 amino acids long. The CDR3 DNA reads as TGTGCCTTAGAAGAAAGTCTCGATTCACCCCTCCACTTT. Protein product: CALEESLDSPLHF.

The chain combines TRBV6-2 or TRBV6-3 with TRBJ1-4; D is unresolved. This CDR3 region has 12 residues. Germline CDR1 and CDR2: MNHEY and SVGEGT. The ends were cut back, 5 bases at V and 7 bases at J, with 8 bases in the middle. The CDR3 DNA sequence: TGTGCCAGCAGTCCCCGGGGTGAAAAACTGTTTTTT. Translated: CASSPRGEKLFF.

This clone was observed once. This sequence joins TRBV4-1 and TRBJ1-2; D unclear. CDR1 and CDR2 (germline): MGHRA, YSYEKL. This CDR3 region has 15 residues. V was trimmed by 1 base and J by 0 bases, leaving 9 bases between them. The CDR3 region has the DNA TGCGCCAGCAGCCAAGGGCAGGTAGCTAACTATGGCTACACCTTC. It yields the protein CASSQGQVANYGYTF.

The V and J genes are TRBV6-2 or TRBV6-3 and TRBJ2-3; the match to TRBD2 covers 11 bases. This CDR3 is 15 amino acids long. Germline lookup yields CDR1 MNHEY and CDR2 SVGEGT. Trimming took 6 bases from V and 5 from J; bases not matched to a gene: 7. CDR3 region: CASSELAGVQDTQYF. CDR3 sequence (DNA): TGTGCCAGCAGCGAACTAGCGGGGGTCCAAGATACGCAGTATTTT.

This clone was picked up many times. This chain uses TRBV6-5 with TRBJ1-1; the D gene is possibly TRBD1 (6 bases). Trimming left V 2 bases short and J 6 bases short, with 16 bases between. In germline, CDR1 is MNHEY, CDR2 SVGAGI. The length of the CDR3 is 15 residues. The CDR3 loop is CASSYGQWFGSEAFF. CDR3 in DNA: TGTGCCAGCAGTTACGGACAGTGGTTTGGTTCTGAAGCTTTCTTT.

The J gene is TRBJ1-2, the V gene TRBV7-6; TRBD1 aligns across 9 bases. After removal of 1 base from V and 4 bases from J, the junction contained 1 base not matched to a gene. Germline lookup yields CDR1 SGHVS and CDR2 FNYEAQ. This CDR3 has 14 residues. The CDR3 loop is CASSLEDRGYGYTF. CDR3 bases: TGTGCCAGCAGCTTAGAGGACAGGGGCTATGGCTACACCTTC.

This sequence joins TRBV6-5 and TRBJ1-2; 8 nucleotides match TRBD1. The germline V gene encodes CDR1 MNHEY and CDR2 SVGAGI. This CDR3 has 12 amino acids. Losses at the gene ends were 10 bases for V and 6 bases for J; bases not matched to a gene: 7. The DNA for the CDR3 is TGTGCCACTCGACAGGGGAGCGATGGCTACACCTTC. It codes for CATRQGSDGYTF.

The chain uses TRBV28 and TRBJ1-5, with TRBD1 as a possible D gene (6 bases). CDR1 and CDR2 (germline): MDHEN, SYDVKM. V lost 10 bases to trimming and J lost 5 bases, with 21 bases between them. The CDR3 has 15 residues. In nucleotides, the CDR3 is TGTGCCACAATTTTACGCGGGGGCATATATCAGCCCCAGCATTTT. Residues: CATILRGGIYQPQHF.

CDR3 bases: TGTGCCTGGAGTGGGCTAGCGGGGGCCTACACCGGGGAGCTGTTTTTT. Translated: CAWSGLAGAYTGELFF. J is TRBJ2-2 and V is TRBV30; 10 bases line up with TRBD2. The CDR3 runs 16 residues. Trimming took 1 base from V and 3 from J; bases not matched to a gene: 5. The germline V gene has CDR1 GTSNPN and CDR2 SVGIG (reference sequence). The full variable domain, completed using reference TRBV30 and TRBJ2-2, is SQTIHQWPATLVQPVGSPLSLECTVEGTSNPNLYWYRQAAGRGLQLLFYSVGIGQISSEVPQNLSASRPQDRQFILSSKKLLLSDSGFYLCAWSGLAGAYTGELFFGEGSRLTVL.